This T cell receptor beta chain was obtained from a study of CD4 and CD8 cells across lung adenocarcinoma regions. This clonotype was found once. The junction does not match germline at one end; this may be a read error. The V gene's germline CDR1 is MNHNS and CDR2 SASEGT. CDR3 length: 18 residues. TCRdb redid the calling of the PCR reads with MiXCR, one entry per CDR3 protein. This table holds around 20,000 distinct CDR3 sequences, about half found once. Donors had localized lung adenocarcinoma, a non-small cell lung cancer. The material sequenced was CD4+ T cells from the margin of a lung tumor. The gene calls are TRBV6-1 and TRBJ2-5; D could derive from TRBD1 or TRBD2 (5 bases each). The origin of this receptor is a male donor with lung adenocarcinoma. The CD4 and CD8 labels of this study may be unreliable. The CDR3 DNA follows: TGTGCCAGCAGTGTCCGGGGCCGTGCCGGATTAGACCAGGAGACGCAGTACTTC. It encodes CASSVRGRAGLDQETQYF.